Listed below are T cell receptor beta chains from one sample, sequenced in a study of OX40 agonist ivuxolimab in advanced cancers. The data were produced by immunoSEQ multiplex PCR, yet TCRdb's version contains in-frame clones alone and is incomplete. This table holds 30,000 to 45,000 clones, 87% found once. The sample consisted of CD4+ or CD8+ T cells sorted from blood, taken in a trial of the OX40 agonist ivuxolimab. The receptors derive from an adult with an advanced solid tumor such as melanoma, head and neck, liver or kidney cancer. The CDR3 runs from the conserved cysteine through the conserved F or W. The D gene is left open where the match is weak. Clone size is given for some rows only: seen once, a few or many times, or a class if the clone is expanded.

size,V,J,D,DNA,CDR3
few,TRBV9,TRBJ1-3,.,TGTGCCAGCAGCGGTCGACAGGGAAACACCATATATTTT,CASSGRQGNTIYF
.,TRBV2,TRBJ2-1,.,TGTGCCAGCAGCGAACTCCCAGGGCTCCATGAGCAGTTCTTC,CASSELPGLHEQFF
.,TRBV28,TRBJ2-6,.,TGTGCCAGCAGTCTTAGGGGGGCCTCTGGGGCCAACGTCCTGACTTTC,CASSLRGASGANVLTF
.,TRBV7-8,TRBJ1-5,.,TGTGCCAGCAGTCTCGGCAGGGTCAGCAATCAGCCCCAGCATTTT,CASSLGRVSNQPQHF
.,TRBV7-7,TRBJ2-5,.,TGTGCTAGCAGTTACAGTACCCAAGAGACCCAGTACTTC,CASSYSTQETQYF
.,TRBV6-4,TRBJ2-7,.,TGTGCCAGCAGTCTCGACGATGGTTACGAGCAGTACTTC,CASSLDDGYEQYF
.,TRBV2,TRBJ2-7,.,TGTGCCAGCACCCCCTTTTACGAGCAGTACTTC,CASTPFYEQYF
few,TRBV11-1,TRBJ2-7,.,TGTGCCAGCAGCTTAAGGGGAGGAGACGAGCAGTACTTC,CASSLRGGDEQYF
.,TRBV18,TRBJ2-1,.,TGTGCCAGCTCTCCAACGGACTACAATGAGCAGTTCTTC,CASSPTDYNEQFF
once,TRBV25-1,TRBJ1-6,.,TGTGCCAGCAGCGGGGGCCCCCCGGGTTCACCCCTCCACTTT,CASSGGPPGSPLHF
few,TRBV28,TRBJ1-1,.,TGTGCCAGCAGTTCCCCCTCGGTGAACACTGAAGCTTTCTTT,CASSSPSVNTEAFF
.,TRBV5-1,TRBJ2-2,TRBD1,TGCGCCAGCAGCGGGGGGACAGGGAATACCGGGGAGCTGTTTTTT,CASSGGTGNTGELFF
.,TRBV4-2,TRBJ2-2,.,TGTGCCAGCAGCCAAGATTTGATTCGGGGGTGGAGCGGGGAGCTGTTTTTT,CASSQDLIRGWSGELFF
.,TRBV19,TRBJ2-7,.,TGTGCCAGTAGACACCAGGTCCCCTACGAGCAGTACTTC,CASRHQVPYEQYF
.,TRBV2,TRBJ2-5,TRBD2,TGTGCCAGCAGTGAAATAATGGTCGGCGGGAGGAGAGAGACCCAGTACTTC,CASSEIMVGGRRETQYF
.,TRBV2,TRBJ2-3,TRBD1,TGTGCCAGCAGTCGTACAGGGGGACGGACGTTTATGGATACGCAGTATTTT,CASSRTGGRTFMDTQYF
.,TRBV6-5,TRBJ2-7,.,TGTGCCAGCAGTCGCGGGCACGAGCAGTACTTC,CASSRGHEQYF
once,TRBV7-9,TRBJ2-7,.,TGTGCCAGCAGCTTAGGTTCCACCTACGAGCAGTACTTC,CASSLGSTYEQYF
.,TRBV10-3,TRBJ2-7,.,TGTGCCATCAGTGAGTCGGAAGGCAGGGGAACCGAGCAGTACTTC,CAISESEGRGTEQYF
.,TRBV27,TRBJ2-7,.,TGTGCCAGCAGTGCCTACGAGCAGTACTTC,CASSAYEQYF
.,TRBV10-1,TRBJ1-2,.,TGCGCCAGCAGTGTCCACCGAAACTATGGCTACACCTTC,CASSVHRNYGYTF
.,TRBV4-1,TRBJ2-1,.,TGCGCCAGCAACTCGCCGGGGCAAATTTACAATGAGCAGTTCTTC,CASNSPGQIYNEQFF
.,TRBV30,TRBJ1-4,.,TGTGCCTGGAGTGTTTGGGGGGACGAAAAACTGTTTTTT,CAWSVWGDEKLFF
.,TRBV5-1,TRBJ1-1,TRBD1,TGCGCCAGCAGCTTGGAGGGGGCGTTGGGCACTGAAGCTTTCTTT,CASSLEGALGTEAFF
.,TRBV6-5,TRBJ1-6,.,TGTGCCAGCAGTTACGGTGTTACGGCTTCACCCCTCCACTTT,CASSYGVTASPLHF
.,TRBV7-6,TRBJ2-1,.,TGTGCCAGCAGCTCCTCCGGACAGGCGGGGGGGCAGTTCTTC,CASSSSGQAGGQFF
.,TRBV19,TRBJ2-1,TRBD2,TGTGCCAGACCGCGGGCGGGAGGCTACAATGAGCAGTTCTTC,CARPRAGGYNEQFF
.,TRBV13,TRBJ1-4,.,TGTGCCAGCAGCTCGGGACGGGCAACTAATGAAAAACTGTTTTTT,CASSSGRATNEKLFF
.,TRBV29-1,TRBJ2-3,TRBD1,TGCAGCGGCGGAACAGGGGGCCGGAGCACAGATACGCAGTATTTT,CSGGTGGRSTDTQYF
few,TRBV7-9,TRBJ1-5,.,TGTGCCTCCGGGGTCGGTGGCAATCAGCCCCAGCATTTT,CASGVGGNQPQHF
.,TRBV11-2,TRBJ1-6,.,TGTGCCAGCAGCTTGTCCCCTCAGAATTCACCCCTCCACTTT,CASSLSPQNSPLHF
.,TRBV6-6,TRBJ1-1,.,TGTGCCAGCAGTTACTCGAGATCCGTGGGGAACACTGAAGCTTTCTTT,CASSYSRSVGNTEAFF
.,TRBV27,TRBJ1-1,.,TGTGCCAGCAGCTACGGCGACGCGGTGAACACTGAAGCTTTCTTT,CASSYGDAVNTEAFF
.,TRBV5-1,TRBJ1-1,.,TGCGCCAGCAGCTCCACCGGGGGATTGGGGAACACTGAAGCTTTCTTT,CASSSTGGLGNTEAFF
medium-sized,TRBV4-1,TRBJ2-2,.,TGCGCCAGCAGCCAAGGTCTAGCTGTGAACACCGGGGAGCTGTTTTTT,CASSQGLAVNTGELFF
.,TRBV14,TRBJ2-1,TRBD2,TGTGCCAGCAGCCGCCTAGGGCTAGCGGGAGATAATGAGCAGTTCTTC,CASSRLGLAGDNEQFF
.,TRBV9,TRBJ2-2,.,TGTGCCAGCAGCTCCTCGGGTTCGGTCACCGGGGAGCTGTTTTTT,CASSSSGSVTGELFF
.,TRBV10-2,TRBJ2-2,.,TGCGCCAGCAGAACAGGGGAGGAGGACACCGGGGAGCTGTTTTTT,CASRTGEEDTGELFF
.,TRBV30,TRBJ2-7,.,TGTGCCTGGAGTCGTCAGGGAGGCCCTACCGAGCAGTACTTC,CAWSRQGGPTEQYF
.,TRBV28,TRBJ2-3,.,TGTGCCAGCACAGGGGCGGAGATCTCTAGCACAGATACGCAGTATTTT,CASTGAEISSTDTQYF
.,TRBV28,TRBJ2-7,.,TGTGCCAGCATACCCGCGACAGTTACCTACGAGCAGTACTTC,CASIPATVTYEQYF
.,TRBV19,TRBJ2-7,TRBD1,TGTGCCAGTAGCCCAGGGACAGGGAATATCCACGAGCAGTACTTC,CASSPGTGNIHEQYF
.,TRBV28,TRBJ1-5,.,TGTGCCAGCACGCGGGACGGTTATCAGCCCCAGCATTTT,CASTRDGYQPQHF
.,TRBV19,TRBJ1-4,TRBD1,TGTGCCAGTTGTGAAGGGACAGGGGAAGAAAAACTGTTTTTT,CASCEGTGEEKLFF
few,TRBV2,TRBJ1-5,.,TGTGCCAGCAGTGTGTCGGGTGACAATCAGCCCCAGCATTTT,CASSVSGDNQPQHF
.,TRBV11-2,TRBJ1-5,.,TGTGCCAGCAGCTTAGGGGTTGAGAGCAATCAGCCCCAGCATTTT,CASSLGVESNQPQHF
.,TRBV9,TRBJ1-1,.,TGTGCCAGCAGCGTCCCAGTACAGGGCATGAACACTGAAGCTTTCTTT,CASSVPVQGMNTEAFF
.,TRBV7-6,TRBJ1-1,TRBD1,TGTGCCAGCGGCGGACAGGGGGCTCCCGCTGAAGCTTTCTTT,CASGGQGAPAEAFF
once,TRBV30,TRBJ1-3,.,TGTGCCTGGAGACAAACAGGGATTGGAAACACCATATATTTT,CAWRQTGIGNTIYF